This is a list of T cell receptor beta chains from one sample in a study of T cells in localized non-small cell lung cancer. Here immunoSEQ multiplex PCR was the method, and the copy in TCRdb shows in-frame clones only, minus some. The sample has about 59,000 clones, around 90% seen once. This material consisted of peripheral blood, taken before any cancer treatment. These receptors came from a man aged 35-75 years with stage I squamous cell lung carcinoma. The CDR3 runs from the conserved cysteine through the conserved F or W. The D gene is left open where the match is weak. Clone size is shown for a subset of rows, as once, few, many or a class of expanded clone.

>TRBJ1-4|TRBV5-6|TRBD1|NA
CASSPRWGTVIEKLFF
TGTGCCAGCAGCCCAAGGTGGGGGACAGTCATTGAAAAACTGTTTTTT
>TRBJ2-1|TRBV5-1|NA|once
CATSSERYNEQFF
TGCGCCACTTCTAGCGAAAGATACAATGAGCAGTTCTTC
>TRBJ2-3|TRBV28|TRBD2|NA
CASTYTSDSTDTQYF
TGTGCCAGCACCTATACTAGCGATAGCACAGATACGCAGTATTTT
>TRBJ2-7|TRBV5-1|NA|NA
CASSPGRAPYEQYF
TGCGCCAGCAGCCCGGGACGAGCCCCCTACGAGCAGTACTTC
>TRBJ2-7|TRBV2|NA|NA
CASSYGALQGEQYF
TGTGCCAGCAGTTACGGGGCCCTCCAGGGGGAGCAGTACTTC
>TRBJ2-3|TRBV11-3|NA|NA
CASSLGTAETDTQYF
TGTGCCAGCAGCTTAGGGACTGCGGAAACAGATACGCAGTATTTT
>TRBJ2-5|TRBV7-2|NA|NA
CASSFSPRETQYF
TGTGCCAGCAGCTTTTCCCCCCGAGAGACCCAGTACTTC
>TRBJ2-1|TRBV27|TRBD2|NA
CASSPLGLAEHNEQFF
TGTGCCAGCAGTCCCCTCGGACTAGCGGAACACAATGAGCAGTTCTTC
>TRBJ2-1|TRBV9|NA|once
CASSVTSPISGHEQFF
TGTGCCAGCAGCGTAACAAGTCCCATTTCAGGCCATGAGCAGTTCTTC
>TRBJ2-7|TRBV7-6|TRBD2|few
CASSFRLAGEYEQYF
TGTGCCAGCAGCTTTAGGCTAGCGGGAGAATACGAGCAGTACTTC
>TRBJ2-3|TRBV9|NA|NA
CASSVGGRGRPTDTQYF
TGTGCCAGCAGCGTAGGGGGCAGGGGACGCCCCACAGATACGCAGTATTTT
>TRBJ2-1|TRBV6-5|TRBD2|NA
CASSYMGLAADNEQFF
TGTGCCAGCAGTTACATGGGACTAGCGGCCGACAATGAGCAGTTCTTC